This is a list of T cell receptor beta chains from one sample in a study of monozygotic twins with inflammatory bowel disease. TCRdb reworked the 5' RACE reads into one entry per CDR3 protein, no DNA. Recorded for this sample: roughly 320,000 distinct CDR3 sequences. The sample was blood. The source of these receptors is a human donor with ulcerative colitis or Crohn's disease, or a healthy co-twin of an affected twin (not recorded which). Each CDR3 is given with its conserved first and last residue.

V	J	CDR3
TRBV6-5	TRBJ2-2	CASSYTLVNANTGELFF
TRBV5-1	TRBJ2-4	CASSLSGIGIQYF
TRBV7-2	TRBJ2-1	CASSQLTRGDEQFF
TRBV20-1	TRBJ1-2	CSAYDRGGGYTF
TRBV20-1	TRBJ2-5	CSADRTQIALQETQYF
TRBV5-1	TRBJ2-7	CASSRLAGAYEQYF
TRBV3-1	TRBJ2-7	CASSQDRSARRYEQYF
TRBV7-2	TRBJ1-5	CASSLMGNSNQPQHF
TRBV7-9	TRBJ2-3	CASSYSRDRSTDTQYF
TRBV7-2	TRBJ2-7	CASSLAGTSGVSSYEQYF
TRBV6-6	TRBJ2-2	CASSYSYPGELFF
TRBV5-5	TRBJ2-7	CASSLRLLYEQYF
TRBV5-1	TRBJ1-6	CASSLVGQGNSPLHF
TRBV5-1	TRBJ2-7	CASSLAPPSGFHEQYF
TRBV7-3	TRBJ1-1	CASSLSQGLAEAFF
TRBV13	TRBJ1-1	CASSLLGSRNTEAFF
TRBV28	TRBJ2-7	CASEGYNSYEQYF
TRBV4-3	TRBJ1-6	CASSQSGQYNSPLHF
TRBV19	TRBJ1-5	CATRTFGQPQHF
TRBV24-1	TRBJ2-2	CATGVRDRVTGELFF
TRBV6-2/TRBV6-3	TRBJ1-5	CASSYSGTGLVNQPQHF
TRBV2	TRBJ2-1	CARSSTGSSYNEQFF
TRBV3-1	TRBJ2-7	CASSTRDRATDEQYF
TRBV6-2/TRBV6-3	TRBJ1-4	CASSRGTANEKLFF
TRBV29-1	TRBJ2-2	CSVVRDTRRGELFF
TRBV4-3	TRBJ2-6	CASSQELSGANVLTF
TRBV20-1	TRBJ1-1	CSATGRVNTEAFF
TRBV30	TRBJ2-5	CAWSNSGETQYF
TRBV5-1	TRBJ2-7	CASSLERTGGLRPYEQYF
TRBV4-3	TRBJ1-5	CASSQVGTGQPQHF
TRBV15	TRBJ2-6	CATSRDNAPSGANVLTF
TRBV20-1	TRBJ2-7	CSGRTSGSYEQYF
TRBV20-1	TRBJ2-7	CSASVQVGPEQYF
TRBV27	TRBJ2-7	CASSRVPLNEQYF
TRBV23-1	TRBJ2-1	CASSPASGRPSRSSYNEQFF
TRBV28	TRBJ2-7	CASWSGGSYEQYF
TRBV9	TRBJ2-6	CASSVATSRGVSGANVLTF
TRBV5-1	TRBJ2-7	CASSWDPAYEQYF
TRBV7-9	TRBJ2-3	CASSHTPRDTQYF
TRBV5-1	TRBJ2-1	CASSLAGSPYNEQFF
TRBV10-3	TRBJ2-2	CAISESSGGPSGELFF
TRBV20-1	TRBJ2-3	CSAKGNTDTQYF
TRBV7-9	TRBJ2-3	CASRRQGRTDTQYF
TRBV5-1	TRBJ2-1	CASRHEDEQFF
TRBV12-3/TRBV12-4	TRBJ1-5	CASSFGTGLFNQPQHF
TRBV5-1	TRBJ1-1	CASSLSRLTQLNTEAFF
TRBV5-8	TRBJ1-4	CASTPRGIANEKLFF